The 2 T cell receptor beta chains in this list originate from one sample, sequenced in a study of blood T cell repertoires in COVID-19. The table came from immunoSEQ multiplex PCR; TCRdb's copy has only in-frame clones and leaves some out. Of approximately 320,000 clones in the sample, 85% were seen once. The sequencing input was peripheral blood. These receptors were taken from a human donor in a cohort sampled during active COVID-19.

V is TRBV28 and J is TRBJ2-7; the match to TRBD1 covers 11 bases. The CDR3 runs 15 residues. Per germline, CDR1 MDHEN and CDR2 SYDVKM. Trimming took 3 bases from V and 9 from J; bases not matched to a gene: 10. Here the CDR3 reads CASSFMGQGVGWQYF. The CDR3 nucleotides are TGTGCCAGCAGTTTTATGGGACAGGGGGTAGGATGGCAGTACTTC.

Concerning this clone itself: The sample has other DNA sequences that encode this CDR3 too. This chain uses TRBV3-1 (or the pseudogene TRBV3-2) with TRBJ2-7, with D tentatively TRBD1 (6 bases). The germline V gene encodes CDR1 LGHDT and CDR2 YNNKEL (reference sequence). The CDR3 extends over 14 amino acids. V was pared by 1 base and J by 0 bases, with 7 bases between. This CDR3 reads CASSQGTDSYEQYF. The CDR3 region has the DNA TGTGCCAGCAGCCAAGGGACAGACTCCTACGAGCAGTACTTC.